The present entry profiles one T cell receptor (beta chain) with its context. The sample is drawn from a study of blood T cells in healthy people across ages. Ranging in age from roughly 6 to 100, the donors were healthy Caucasian individuals from Russia. Next came a second PCR, run for about 6 to 12 cycles, which used a sample-barcoded 5' primer along with a J-beta primer mix. TCRdb called the 5' RACE reads again in MiXCR, with one record for every CDR3 protein. The sample shows some 370,000 distinct CDR3 sequences, over 45% of them seen only once. This CDR3 has 16 residues. The junction had 9 bases not matched to a gene; V was cut back by 0 bases and J by 5 bases. CDR1 and CDR2 (germline): LGHNA, YSLEER.

The clonotype originates from a man in his sixties in good health. Sequencing was performed on blood. This chain connects TRBV4-3 to TRBJ1-2; 7 nucleotides line up with TRBD1. The CDR3 here is CASSQDAGGTPYGYTF. The CDR3 bases are TGCGCCAGCAGCCAAGATGCAGGGGGGACTCCTTATGGCTACACCTTC.